Each of the 13 T cell receptor beta chains below was sequenced from the same sample in a study of T cell repertoires in cytomegalovirus infection. From the reads, TCRdb called clonotypes with MiXCR, one entry per CDR3 protein. The table records about 310,000 distinct CDR3 sequences, approximately 25% of them present only once. These TCRs' antigens remain unknown. This specimen was cultured PBMCs, taken from culture after CMV antigen stimulation. These receptors came from a human donor in good health (CMV status not recorded). Some clones in this sample may be carry-over from other donors' samples.

The rearrangement joins TRBV28 to TRBJ2-3; 8 bases map to TRBD1. Trimming removed 5 bases from V and 6 bases from J; junction bases left unmatched: 4. CDR3 size: 13 residues. Germline V gene lookup returns CDR1 MDHEN and CDR2 SYDVKM. CDR3 DNA sequence: TGTGCCAGCAGTAGGGACAGGACCGATACGCAGTATTTT. Its protein product is CASSRDRTDTQYF.

This clonotype was found a few times. CDR3 amino acids: CASSYSIGGQGTIPGTYNEQFF. As DNA, the CDR3 is TGTGCCAGCAGTTACTCGATAGGGGGACAGGGGACTATCCCCGGAACTTACAATGAGCAGTTCTTC. This chain connects TRBV6-2 or TRBV6-3 to TRBJ2-1; TRBD1 matches 10 bases. There are 22 residues in the CDR3. The germline CDR1 and CDR2 sequences are MNHEY and SVGEGT. Trimming at V came to 0 bases and at J to 4 bases, leaving 21 bases not matched to a gene.

The CDR3 here is CATSDPLAGGPGETQYF. The CDR3 DNA reads as TGTGCCACCAGTGATCCGCTAGCGGGAGGGCCTGGAGAGACCCAGTACTTC. The J gene is TRBJ2-5, the V gene TRBV24-1; 12 nucleotides match TRBD2. The CDR3 covers 17 residues. Germline-derived CDR1 and CDR2 are KGHDR and SFDVKD. The trim removed 3 bases at V and 4 bases at J, leaving 8 bases unmatched.

The rearrangement joins TRBV19 to TRBJ2-1; D assignment may be TRBD1 or TRBD2 (5 bases each). The CDR3 has 16 residues. CDR1 is LNHDA, CDR2 SQIVND, per germline (reference sequence). The V gene lost 5 bases and the J gene lost 6 bases, with 20 bases spanning the gap. The DNA for the CDR3 is TGTGCCAGTAGTTTCGGGACGCCTATGGGTAGCAATGAGCAGTTCTTC. Protein product: CASSFGTPMGSNEQFF.

This rearrangement joins TRBV7-4 to TRBJ1-6; D is possibly TRBD1 (6 bases). The CDR3 spans 15 residues. V lost 4 bases, J lost 8 bases, and 15 bases lay in between. CDR1 is SGHVT and CDR2 is SQSDAQ in the germline V gene. The CDR3 is CASSSTGTTHSPLHF. The CDR3 DNA reads as TGTGCCAGCAGCTCAACCGGGACAACGCATTCACCCCTCCACTTT.

The sample holds a few counts of this clonotype. This rearrangement joins TRBV28 to TRBJ2-1; tentative D call: TRBD2 (5 bases). The CDR3 is 15 amino acids. The germline CDR1 and CDR2 sequences are MDHEN and SYDVKM. V gave up 1 base and J gave up 9 bases, with 16 bases separating them. DNA of the CDR3: TGTGCCAGCAGTTTATCAAGCCTAGGACTGGGTGAGCAGTTCTTC. Amino acid sequence: CASSLSSLGLGEQFF.

In its sample, this clonotype was seen many times. CDR3 sequence reads: CASSLGRESSGNTIYF. The CDR3 nucleotides are TGTGCCAGCAGCCTCGGACGGGAGAGCTCTGGAAACACCATATATTTT. The chain joins TRBV5-8 to TRBJ1-3; D unclear. Germline CDR1 and CDR2: SGHTS and YDEGEE. V was cut by 4 bases and J by 0 bases, with 14 bases left in between. The CDR3 consists of 16 residues.

V usage is TRBV10-3 and J usage is TRBJ2-1, with D perhaps matching TRBD2 (5 bases). This CDR3 has 13 residues. Trimming removed 9 bases from V and 8 bases from J, with 17 bases in between. CDR1 and CDR2 from the germline V gene are ENHRY and SYGVKD. The CDR3 region has the DNA TGTGCCATGGGCCCTTCCGGGGTCTATGAGCAGTTCTTC. It yields the protein CAMGPSGVYEQFF.

This clonotype has more than one count but fewer than ten. V gene TRBV11-2 combines with J gene TRBJ2-7, with a tentative D call TRBD1 (5 bases). The CDR3 runs to 13 residues. V dropped 5 bases and J dropped 3 bases, with 11 bases sitting between them. Per the germline V gene, CDR1 is SGHAT and CDR2 is FQNNGV. CDR3 loop: CASSPRTNYEQYV. CDR3 nucleotides: TGTGCCAGCAGCCCGAGGACAAACTACGAGCAGTACGTC.

This chain uses TRBV6-4 with TRBJ2-1, with 8 bases fitting TRBD2. The trim removed 10 bases at V and 4 bases at J, leaving 12 bases unmatched. This CDR3 is 15 amino acids long. Germline CDR1 and CDR2: MRHNA and SNTAGT. The CDR3 nucleotides are TGTGCCAATCAGCCTGGCGGGAGGCTGTACAATGAGCAGTTCTTC. Amino acids: CANQPGGRLYNEQFF.

This clonotype occurred a few times. This chain joins TRBV12-3 or TRBV12-4 and TRBJ2-3; possible D gene TRBD2, 5 bases. Trimming stripped 1 base from V and 3 bases from J, with 8 bases between. This CDR3 comprises 14 residues. The CDR3 sequence: CASSLVLATDTQYF. The DNA of the CDR3 is TGTGCCAGCAGTTTAGTCCTAGCAACAGATACGCAGTATTTT.

The chain is built from TRBV20-1 and TRBJ2-3, with D possibly TRBD1 on 6 matching bases. V was shortened by 6 bases and J by 2 bases, with 18 bases between the two germline ends. From germline, CDR1 is DFQATT and CDR2 SNEGSKA (reference sequence). The CDR3 has 15 amino acids. Written as DNA, the CDR3 is TGCAGTGCCCCCCGACAGGTCTTGAACACAGATACGCAGTATTTT. Translating it yields CSAPRQVLNTDTQYF.

At least ten counts were recorded for this clonotype. The gene calls are TRBV7-2 and TRBJ2-7; 8 bases line up with TRBD1. After removal of 5 bases from V and 5 bases from J, the junction contained 11 bases not matched to a gene. The CDR3 runs 15 residues. The germline CDR1 and CDR2 sequences are SGHTA and FQGNSA. The CDR3 nucleotides are TGTGCCAGCAGCCAAACTGTCGGACAGGGAAACGAGCAGTACTTC. It encodes CASSQTVGQGNEQYF.